One sample yielded the 12 T cell receptor beta chains listed below, sequenced in a study of blood T cells in healthy people across ages. A sample-barcoded 5' primer and a J-beta primer mix were used in a second PCR of roughly 7 to 11 cycles. TCRdb re-called the 5' RACE reads through MiXCR, storing one row per CDR3 protein. The sample records over 950,000 distinct CDR3 sequences, around two fifths being singletons. The sequencing sample was made of blood. All receptors come from a man in his late teens or twenties in good health.

This chain uses TRBV13 with TRBJ1-1, with D possibly matching TRBD1 (5 bases). There are 15 residues in the CDR3. Germline V lookup: CDR1 PRHDT, CDR2 FYEKMQ (reference sequence). The germline V and J ends were trimmed by 5 bases and 2 bases, with 15 bases remaining between them. The CDR3 DNA reads TGTGCCAGCAGCCCAAATACAGGAGCCAACACTGAAGCTTTCTTT. This codes for CASSPNTGANTEAFF. Using reference TRBV13 and TRBJ1-1 for the parts outside the CDR3, the full variable domain is AAGVIQSPRHLIKEKRETATLKCYPIPRHDTVYWYQQGPGQDPQFLISFYEKMQSDKGSIPDRFSAQQFSDYHSELNMSSLELGDSALYFCASSPNTGANTEAFFGQGTRLTVV.

This clonotype was counted at least ten times. This chain connects TRBV9 to TRBJ1-2; 9 positions agree with TRBD1. V gave up 4 bases and J gave up 3 bases; unmatched junction bases: 4. The CDR3 is 14 residues long. Germline CDR1 and CDR2: SGDLS and YYNGEE. The CDR3 loop is CASSPGQGHYGYTF. The DNA of the CDR3 is TGTGCCAGCAGCCCGGGACAGGGTCACTATGGCTACACCTTC. The full variable domain, rest sourced from reference TRBV9 and TRBJ1-2, is DSGVTQTPKHLITATGQRVTLRCSPRSGDLSVYWYQQSLDQGLQFLIQYYNGEERAKGNILERFSAQQFPDLHSELNLSSLELGDSALYFCASSPGQGHYGYTFGSGTRLTVV.

This clonotype was counted ten times or more. CDR3 DNA sequence: TGTGCCAGCAGCTTAGAGGTAGAGACCCAGTACTTC. Its translation is CASSLEVETQYF. This chain links TRBV13 with TRBJ2-5; D is uncertain. CDR3 size: 12 residues. The V and J ends lost 1 base and 4 bases respectively, with 4 bases between them. Germline assignment: CDR1 PRHDT and CDR2 FYEKMQ (reference sequence).

CDR3 DNA sequence: TGTGCCAGCAGCCCCTATAGGGGAAGCAATCAGCCCCAGCATTTT. Its translation is CASSPYRGSNQPQHF. The chain combines TRBV7-6 with TRBJ1-5, with D perhaps matching TRBD1 (5 bases). The V gene lost 5 bases and the J gene lost 1 base, with 12 bases spanning the gap. Per the germline V gene, CDR1 is SGHVS and CDR2 is FNYEAQ. The CDR3 contains 15 residues.

This clonotype showed up many times. V usage is TRBV6-5 and J usage is TRBJ1-2; D is unresolved. CDR1 MNHEY and CDR2 SVGAGI come from the germline V gene. V lost 0 bases, J lost 7 bases, and 9 bases lay in between. This CDR3 is 13 amino acids long. CDR3 sequence: CASSYSILGGYTF. In DNA, the CDR3 is TGTGCCAGCAGTTACTCGATACTCGGTGGCTACACCTTC.

This clonotype was found once. The junction departs from the called germline gene at one end, perhaps through a read error. The chain has TRBV4-1 and TRBJ1-4, with a tentative D call TRBD1 (6 bases). Germline CDR1 is MGHRA and CDR2 is YSYEKL. The length of the CDR3 is 19 residues. CDR3 nucleotide sequence: TGCTCCAGCAGCCAAGACCCGATAAGACAGGCGCCCGGGGATGAAAAACTGTTTTTT. It codes for CSSSQDPIRQAPGDEKLFF.

The chain joins TRBV7-8 to TRBJ1-4; 9 bases agree with TRBD1. V shed 5 bases, J shed 8 bases, and the junction held 15 bases outside the gene matches. The CDR3 has 17 amino acids. Germline V lookup: CDR1 SGHVS, CDR2 FQNEAQ. CDR3 coding DNA: TGTGCCAGCAGCGCTAGGGGACAGGGAGCGCTGGTAGAAAAACTGTTTTTT. As protein: CASSARGQGALVEKLFF.

The chain is built from TRBV28 and TRBJ1-5; D not certain. V was shortened by 5 bases and J by 3 bases, with 17 bases between the two germline ends. The CDR3 totals 16 residues. Looked up from germline, CDR1 is MDHEN and CDR2 is SYDVKM. The CDR3 spells CASSPPVSGDNQPQHF. CDR3 sequence (DNA): TGTGCCAGCAGTCCACCAGTGAGTGGGGACAATCAGCCCCAGCATTTT. The whole variable domain, filled in from reference TRBV28 and TRBJ1-5, reads DVKVTQSSRYLVKRTGEKVFLECVQDMDHENMFWYRQDPGLGLRLIYFSYDVKMKEKGDIPEGYSVSREKKERFSLILESASTNQTSMYLCASSPPVSGDNQPQHFGDGTRLSIL.

This clonotype was counted a few times. The chain is built from TRBV4-3 and TRBJ2-3, with 9 bases that match TRBD2. The germline CDR1 and CDR2 sequences are LGHNA and YSLEER. The CDR3 has 19 residues. V was pared by 0 bases and J by 4 bases, with 14 bases of the junction left unmatched. CDR3 DNA sequence: TGCGCCAGCAGCCAAGATAAATCGAGCGGGGGGTATTATTCAGATACGCAGTATTTT. As protein: CASSQDKSSGGYYSDTQYF.

V usage is TRBV6-6 and J usage is TRBJ1-4, with no clear D. This CDR3 spans 12 amino acids. The V end lost 10 bases, the J end lost 8 bases, and 14 bases lay between the germline ends. Per the germline V gene, CDR1 is MNHNY and CDR2 is SVGAGI (reference sequence). The CDR3: CATAEGGEKLFF. CDR3 coding DNA: TGTGCCACCGCGGAGGGAGGCGAAAAACTGTTTTTT.

The chain joins TRBV11-2 to TRBJ1-2; 7 nucleotides match TRBD1. This CDR3 comprises 15 residues. V gave up 5 bases and J gave up 4 bases; unmatched junction bases: 10. Germline-derived CDR1 and CDR2 are SGHAT and FQNNGV. CDR3 nucleotide sequence: TGTGCCAGCAGCCTGCCGACAGGGAATGTCTATGGCTACACCTTC. It codes for CASSLPTGNVYGYTF.

The chain uses TRBV4-3 and TRBJ2-7; 8 bases are a match to TRBD2. The CDR3 is 16 residues long. With 2 bases clipped from V and 7 bases from J, the junction kept 13 bases outside the gene matches. Per germline, CDR1 LGHNA and CDR2 YSLEER. The CDR3 sequence is CASSQREGYPYNEQYF. The CDR3 region has the DNA TGCGCCAGCAGCCAACGGGAGGGCTACCCTTACAATGAGCAGTACTTC.